This T cell receptor beta chain was captured in a study of T cell responses to AZD1222 COVID-19 vaccine. Study-level results: White British donors predominated, females outnumbered males, and clonal diversity was possibly underestimated. The reported proportion of spike-specific TCRs targeting unmutated variant regions was nearly half. Seropositive status at baseline applied to only five or six AZD1222 recipients. Rises in breadth and depth of Spike-specific TCRs came after two AZD1222 doses.

About this clone: Its antigen is not identified.

Produced via immunoSEQ multiplex PCR; TCRdb's table is partial and in-frame only. The data show approximately 130,000 clones, around 90% seen once. Trimming removed 5 bases from V and 4 bases from J, with 8 bases in between. The V gene's germline CDR1 is MDHEN and CDR2 SYDVKM. The CDR3 runs 12 residues. V is TRBV28 and J is TRBJ1-2; no clear D gene. This specimen was peripheral blood, taken 28 days after the second AZD1222 dose. The TCR sequence derives from an adult who received the AZD1222 COVID-19 vaccine. CDR3 loop: CASSLLSYGYTF. CDR3 in DNA: TGTGCCAGCAGTCTGCTGAGCTATGGCTACACCTTC.